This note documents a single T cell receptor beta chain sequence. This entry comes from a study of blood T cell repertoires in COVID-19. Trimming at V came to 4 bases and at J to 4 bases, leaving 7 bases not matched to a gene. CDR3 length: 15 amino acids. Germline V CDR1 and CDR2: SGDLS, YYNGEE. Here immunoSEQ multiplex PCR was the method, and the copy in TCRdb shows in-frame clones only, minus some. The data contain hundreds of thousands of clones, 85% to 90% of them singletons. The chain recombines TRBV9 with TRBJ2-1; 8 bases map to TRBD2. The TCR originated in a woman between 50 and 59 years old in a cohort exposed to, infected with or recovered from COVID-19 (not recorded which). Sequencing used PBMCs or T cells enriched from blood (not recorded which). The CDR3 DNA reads TGTGCCAGCAGCACCCAAGCGGGGGTGTACAATGAGCAGTTCTTC. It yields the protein CASSTQAGVYNEQFF.